What follows are 6 T cell receptor beta chains derived from one specimen sequenced in a study of T cells in Graves' hyperthyroidism and ophthalmopathy. Amplification yielded TCR beta CDR3 regions, with RNA transcripts as the source. Carried out on the TCR CDR3, a first-round RT-PCR used the HTBI primer set. MiXCR, applied by TCRdb to the multiplex PCR reads, yields one record per CDR3 protein. The sample yields over 500,000 distinct CDR3 sequences, around 15% seen once. The sequencing sample was made of blood. The receptors were sampled from a middle-aged woman with Graves' hyperthyroidism.

This clonotype was seen repeatedly, ten times or more. V gene TRBV12-3 or TRBV12-4 combines with J gene TRBJ2-3; D gene unclear. The CDR3 has 13 residues. Trimming shortened V by 1 base and J by 4 bases, and 6 bases separated the two germline ends. Here the CDR3 reads CASSLDLADTQYF. In nucleotides, the CDR3 is TGTGCCAGCAGTTTAGACCTGGCAGATACGCAGTATTTT.

This clonotype was counted between two and nine times. The genes are TRBV11-2 and TRBJ2-7; 14 bases match TRBD2. The CDR3 consists of 17 residues. Germline CDR1 and CDR2: SGHAT and FQNNGV. J was trimmed by 4 bases and V by 5 bases; bases with no gene match: 10. Here the CDR3 DNA reads TGTGCCAGCAGCACCTCTACCGGGACTAGCGGGAGTTACGAGCAGTACTTC. Its protein product is CASSTSTGTSGSYEQYF.

This clonotype was found a few times. This may come from a read error, since a much larger clone is one base off. The rearrangement joins TRBV12-3 or TRBV12-4 to TRBJ2-1, with 8 bases matching TRBD1. This CDR3 is 14 amino acids long. Trimming took 8 bases from V and 7 from J; bases not matched to a gene: 10. The CDR3, as DNA: TGTGCCAGCGGTACACCGGACAGGGCGAATGAGCAGTTCTTC. Its protein product is CASGTPDRANEQFF.

Details on this clonotype: A much bigger clone sits one base away, suggesting this may be a read error. Lacking the conserved final phenylalanine or tryptophan, this CDR3 likely reflects a read error. This sequence joins TRBV30 and TRBJ1-5; D call uncertain. The CDR3 loop spans 12 amino acids. With 2 bases removed from V and 5 bases from J, the gap between germline ends came to 7 bases. Germline CDR1 GTSNPN, CDR2 SVGIG (reference sequence). The CDR3 DNA sequence: TGTGCCTGGAGTAAGAGGGATCAGCCCCAGCATTTG. Encoded protein: CAWSKRDQPQHL.

This clonotype was detected ten times or more. The chain joins TRBV20-1 to TRBJ2-1; a possible D gene is TRBD2 (5 bases). The CDR3 length is 14 residues. Trimming stripped 3 bases from V and 0 bases from J, with 9 bases between. Germline CDR1 reads DFQATT; CDR2 reads SNEGSKA (reference sequence). For the CDR3, the DNA is TGCAGTGCTAGCCGGGGTAGCTCCTACAATGAGCAGTTCTTC. Translating gives CSASRGSSYNEQFF.

The V call is TRBV11-2, the J call TRBJ2-2, with D possibly matching TRBD2 (5 bases). Germline CDR1 reads SGHAT; CDR2 reads FQNNGV. Trimming pared 3 bases from V and 6 bases from J, leaving 20 bases between. The CDR3 extends over 17 amino acids. For the CDR3, the DNA is TGTGCCAGCAGCTTTGACCCCGAGAGGGCCGATGCCGGGGAGCTGTTTTTT. The encoded protein is CASSFDPERADAGELFF.